Sequencing of this TCR beta chain was carried out in a study of read filtering for tumor transcriptome and immune sequencing. Study background: Mean patient age was approximately 66 years, range about 47 to 85; 17 male, some 15 female. 8 patients were R-ISS I, approximately 15 were R-ISS II, more than five were R-ISS III. Findings and limits, study-wide: RNA-seq captured clonotypes less deeply and reliably than IR-seq. About 80% of IR-seq clonotypes had a single read, yet these held approximately 4% of reads.

This library used roughly 400 ng RNA and molecular barcoded adaptors spanning alpha/delta and beta/gamma chains. TCRdb re-called the reads with MiXCR, one entry per CDR3 protein. The table has more than 30,000 distinct CDR3 sequences, about an eighth seen once. This clonotype was found a few times. Its antigen remains unknown. The germline V gene has CDR1 SNHLY and CDR2 FYNNEI. Trimming stripped 6 bases from V and 7 bases from J, with 12 bases between. The CDR3 totals 12 residues. Sequencing input: a population of CD138-negative cells sorted from bone marrow. This receptor was identified in a donor over 35 with multiple myeloma. J is TRBJ1-1 and V is TRBV2, with unresolved D. CDR3 amino acids: CASRVQNGEAFF. CDR3 nucleotide sequence: TGTGCCAGCAGGGTTCAAAACGGTGAAGCTTTCTTT.